What follows are 27 T cell receptor beta chains derived from one specimen sequenced in a study of cytomegalovirus exposure and HLA in healthy donors (dated by TCRdb to between 2016 and 2019). Library method: the immunoSEQ multiplex PCR assay. For the multiplex PCR, a mixture combining 60 forward primers for TCR Vbeta segments and 13 reverse primers for TCR Jbeta segments was used. Here the immuneACCESS table is served through TCRdb, limited to in-frame sequences with V and J called. Missing clones are a known gap in these copies; in checked studies unresolved V genes cover under half, and the rest lacks a known reason. Present in this sample are some 99,000 clones, roughly 80% of which were seen just once. Approximately 7.7% of the sample goes to the ten largest clones. The source material was PBMCs. These receptor sequences come from a woman in her 50s in good health and CMV-seropositive.

The J gene is TRBJ1-1, the V gene TRBV6-6; 7 nucleotides match TRBD1. CDR3 length equals 15 residues. Trimming cost V 0 bases and J 2 bases; bases outside gene matches: 3. Germline V gives CDR1 MNHNY, CDR2 SVGAGI (reference sequence). The CDR3, as DNA: TGTGCCAGCAGTTACTCGGGACAGATTAACACTGAAGCTTTCTTT. Amino acids: CASSYSGQINTEAFF.

The chain carries TRBV2 and TRBJ2-5; 11 bases map to TRBD2. The germline CDR1 and CDR2 sequences are SNHLY and FYNNEI. The CDR3 is made up of 15 amino acids. J gave up 1 base and V 6 bases, and 4 bases lay outside the gene matches. The CDR3 loop reads CASRPGTSGQETQYF. CDR3 sequence (DNA): TGTGCCAGCAGACCCGGGACTAGCGGCCAAGAGACCCAGTACTTC.

This clone was seen once. The V call is TRBV7-9, the J call TRBJ1-2; 7 nucleotides line up with TRBD1. Trimming cost V 3 bases and J 5 bases; bases outside gene matches: 6. CDR3 length: 14 residues. In germline, CDR1 is SEHNR, CDR2 FQNEAQ (reference sequence). The CDR3 DNA reads as TGTGCCAGCAGCTTCACCGGGACAGATTATGGCTACACCTTC. Protein: CASSFTGTDYGYTF.

The V call is TRBV2, the J call TRBJ1-4; D gene ambiguous. V lost 9 bases, J lost 2 bases, and 10 bases lay in between. The V gene's germline CDR1 is SNHLY and CDR2 FYNNEI. The CDR3 length is 13 residues. The CDR3 DNA sequence: TGTGCCAGTTCGAGGGAGACTAATGAAAAACTGTTTTTT. Translation: CASSRETNEKLFF.

The chain combines TRBV25-1 with TRBJ2-7, with D possibly matching TRBD1 (6 bases). The CDR3 consists of 14 residues. V lost 1 base, J lost 0 bases, and 7 bases lay in between. Looked up from germline, CDR1 is MGHDK and CDR2 is SYGVNS. The CDR3 nucleotides are TGTGCCAGCAGTGAATTAGGGGGCTCCTACGAGCAGTACTTC. It yields the protein CASSELGGSYEQYF.

This clone has a handful of counts. The chain is built from TRBV6-6 and TRBJ2-1; possibly TRBD2 for D (6 bases). Trimming took 6 bases from V and 1 from J, leaving 10 bases between them. Germline lookup yields CDR1 MNHNY and CDR2 SVGAGI (reference sequence). The CDR3 runs to 14 residues. For the CDR3, the DNA is TGTGCCAGCAGCACCGGGAGTTCCTACAATGAGCAGTTCTTC. Its protein product is CASSTGSSYNEQFF.

V gene TRBV9 combines with J gene TRBJ2-1, with 15 bases lining up with TRBD2. CDR1 SGDLS and CDR2 YYNGEE come from the germline V gene. Germline trimming cut 1 base from V and 8 bases from J; bases unmatched to any gene: 13. The CDR3 is made up of 19 amino acids. CDR3 region: CASSVTFSGLAGGAYEQFF. The CDR3 coding sequence is TGTGCCAGCAGCGTAACTTTTTCTGGACTAGCGGGAGGGGCGTATGAGCAGTTCTTC.

This rearrangement joins TRBV4-2 to TRBJ2-4; weak D call: TRBD2 (8 bases). CDR1 is LGHNA and CDR2 is YNFKEQ in the germline V gene. CDR3 length: 18 residues. The germline V and J ends were trimmed by 4 bases and 12 bases, with 31 bases remaining between them. The CDR3 here is CASSPSGSGGPVRDSQYF. The CDR3 DNA follows: TGTGCCAGCAGCCCCTCAGGCAGCGGGGGCCCCGTGAGGGACAGTCAGTACTTC.

The V gene is TRBV7-9, the J gene TRBJ2-7; TRBD2 aligns across 15 bases. The J call could be wrong; TRBJ2-1 is a better fit for the DNA end. Looked up from germline, CDR1 is SEHNR and CDR2 is FQNEAQ (reference sequence). The CDR3 extends over 15 amino acids. The CDR3, as DNA: TGTGCCAGCAGCTCCCGGACTAGCGGGAGGGATGAGCAGTTCTTC. Protein: CASSSRTSGRDEQFF.

The chain joins TRBV5-1 to TRBJ2-1; no clear D gene. Germline lookup yields CDR1 SGHRS and CDR2 YFSETQ. The CDR3 spans 17 residues. V was clipped by 0 bases and J by 0 bases, with 13 bases between them. The CDR3 nucleotides are TGCGCCAGCAGCTTGGGCCATACTTTTAGCTCCTACAATGAGCAGTTCTTC. Translating it yields CASSLGHTFSSYNEQFF.

With respect to this clone: A read error may account for a junction end that differs from germline. The chain has TRBV19 and TRBJ2-6; tentative D call: TRBD1 (7 bases). CDR3 length: 18 residues. Germline CDR1 reads LNHDA; CDR2 reads SQIVND (reference sequence). The DNA for the CDR3 is TGTGCCAGTAACCCTGGGAGGAGGGGGCTCACTGGGGCCAACGGCCTGACTTTC. Translation: CASNPGRRGLTGANGLTF.

The rearrangement joins TRBV9 to TRBJ2-5, with TRBD1 matching 7 bases. Germline CDR1 reads SGDLS; CDR2 reads YYNGEE. This CDR3 comprises 14 residues. V was pared by 3 bases and J by 1 base, with 3 bases of the junction left unmatched. CDR3 sequence: CASSEAGGQETQYF. The CDR3, as DNA: TGTGCCAGCAGCGAGGCAGGGGGCCAAGAGACCCAGTACTTC.

The CDR3 is CASSFGGHEQYF. The CDR3 DNA reads as TGTGCCAGCAGTTTTGGGGGCCACGAGCAGTACTTC. The genes are TRBV27 and TRBJ2-5; D may be TRBD1 (6 bases). The J call may be in error: the DNA end matches TRBJ2-7 better. Germline CDR1 and CDR2: MNHEY and SMNVEV (reference sequence). The CDR3 runs to 12 residues.

This clone was detected a few times. The V and J genes are TRBV19 and TRBJ2-7; D is perhaps TRBD1 (6 bases). V was pared by 11 bases and J by 1 base, with 9 bases between. Germline V CDR1 and CDR2: LNHDA, SQIVND (reference sequence). The CDR3 runs 11 residues. The CDR3 loop reads CASGESYEQYF. CDR3 DNA sequence: TGTGCCTCAGGGGAATCCTACGAGCAGTACTTC.

The chain has TRBV2 and TRBJ1-2, with 9 bases that match TRBD1. This CDR3 has 13 amino acids. From germline, CDR1 is SNHLY and CDR2 FYNNEI. V lost 5 bases, J lost 8 bases, and 6 bases stayed unmatched. This chain's CDR3 is CASSLTGGTGYTF. The CDR3 region has the DNA TGTGCCAGCAGTTTGACAGGGGGGACGGGCTACACCTTC. The variable domain in full, completed from reference TRBV2 and TRBJ1-2, reads EPEVTQTPSHQVTQMGQEVILRCVPISNHLYFYWYRQILGQKVEFLVSFYNNEISEKSEIFDDQFSVERPDGSNFTLKIRSTKLEDSAMYFCASSLTGGTGYTFGSGTRLTVV.

V gene TRBV5-4 combines with J gene TRBJ2-1, with D perhaps TRBD2 (6 bases). This CDR3 has 13 residues. The germline gives CDR1 SGHNT, CDR2 YYREEE (reference sequence). Trimming took off 8 bases at V and 5 bases at J, with 14 bases between the two ends. The CDR3 sequence is CASPSGVNNEQFF. For the CDR3, the DNA is TGTGCCAGTCCCTCGGGGGTGAACAATGAGCAGTTCTTC.

V and J are TRBV5-1 and TRBJ2-3; 7 nucleotides align to TRBD1. The CDR3 is 15 amino acids. The V gene end was trimmed by 2 bases and the J gene end by 3 bases; junction bases not matched to a gene: 6. Germline CDR1 is SGHRS and CDR2 is YFSETQ. The CDR3 spells CASSFREQGTDTQYF. As DNA, the CDR3 is TGCGCCAGCAGCTTCAGGGAACAGGGGACAGATACGCAGTATTTT.

The chain has TRBV12-5 and TRBJ2-3; TRBD2 might be the D (6 bases). V was pared by 2 bases and J by 3 bases, with 12 bases between. Germline CDR1 is LGHNT and CDR2 is FRNRAP. The CDR3 spans 15 residues. The CDR3 is CASGLRRGETDTQYF. Written as DNA, the CDR3 is TGTGCTAGTGGTTTGAGGCGGGGTGAGACAGATACGCAGTATTTT.

This chain uses TRBV4-1 with TRBJ2-1; 16 bases are shared with TRBD2. Germline lookup yields CDR1 MGHRA and CDR2 YSYEKL. V lost 0 bases to trimming and J lost 7 bases; unmatched junction nucleotides: 3. This CDR3 region has 17 residues. CDR3: CASSQDWGLAGGNEQFF. CDR3 DNA: TGCGCCAGCAGCCAAGATTGGGGACTAGCGGGGGGGAATGAGCAGTTCTTC.

The chain uses TRBV4-3 and TRBJ2-1, with D possibly matching TRBD2 (7 bases). Germline V gives CDR1 LGHNA, CDR2 YSLEER. V lost 0 bases to trimming and J lost 1 base, with 13 bases between them. This CDR3 is built from 17 residues. Here the CDR3 reads CASSQEGGRGSYNEQFF. CDR3 in DNA: TGCGCCAGCAGCCAAGAGGGGGGGCGAGGGTCCTACAATGAGCAGTTCTTC.

Regarding this clone: At one end, the junction sequence differs from germline, possibly due to a read error. The chain is built from TRBV4-1 and TRBJ2-6, with D possibly being TRBD2 (6 bases). The CDR3 is 17 amino acids. Germline V gene lookup returns CDR1 MGHRA and CDR2 YSYEKL. CDR3 DNA: TGCGCCAGCAGCCAAGGGACCGGGGGAAGAGGGGCCAACGGCCTGACTTTC. Its protein is CASSQGTGGRGANGLTF.

The chain is built from TRBV5-6 and TRBJ2-1; 11 nucleotides line up with TRBD2. Germline CDR1 SGHDT, CDR2 YYEEEE. V lost 2 bases, J lost 7 bases, and 5 bases stayed unmatched. There are 15 residues in the CDR3. DNA of the CDR3: TGTGCCAGCAGCTTTAGCGGGGGGGCGAGTAATGAGCAGTTCTTC. Amino acid sequence: CASSFSGGASNEQFF.

This chain uses TRBV11-2 with TRBJ1-4, with D possibly TRBD1 on 6 matching bases. From germline, CDR1 is SGHAT and CDR2 FQNNGV. There are 14 residues in the CDR3. The ends were cut back, 5 bases at V and 4 bases at J, with 11 bases in the middle. The CDR3 bases are TGTGCCAGCAGCCGCAGGGGTAATAATGAAAAACTGTTTTTT. This gives the protein CASSRRGNNEKLFF.

J is TRBJ2-7 and V is TRBV5-1; 10 bases are a match to TRBD2. Germline CDR1 is SGHRS and CDR2 is YFSETQ. This CDR3 has 16 amino acids. The J segment lost 4 bases and the V segment lost 3 bases, leaving 10 bases of the junction unmatched. The CDR3 region has the DNA TGCGCCAGCAGCTCCCTAAGCGGGAGGGCACAATACGAGCAGTACTTC. Amino acids: CASSSLSGRAQYEQYF.

In this sample, this clone turned up a few times. This chain connects TRBV5-1 to TRBJ2-6; D is ambiguous. The V gene's germline CDR1 is SGHRS and CDR2 YFSETQ. Trimming cost V 6 bases and J 2 bases, with 15 bases left between them. This CDR3 region has 16 residues. The CDR3 here is CASTRDWSTGANVLTF. The CDR3 DNA reads TGCGCCAGCACCCGCGACTGGTCGACTGGGGCCAACGTCCTGACTTTC. The full variable domain, with the rest looked up from reference TRBV5-1 and TRBJ2-6, is KAGVTQTPRYLIKTRGQQVTLSCSPISGHRSVSWYQQTPGQGLQFLFEYFSETQRNKGNFPGRFSGRQFSNSRSEMNVSTLELGDSALYLCASTRDWSTGANVLTFGAGSRLTVL.

The chain combines TRBV27 with TRBJ2-2; 13 bases align to TRBD2. This CDR3 has 17 residues. J gave up 7 bases and V 5 bases, and 10 bases lay outside the gene matches. In germline, CDR1 is MNHEY, CDR2 SMNVEV (reference sequence). The CDR3 here is CASSDFPGLAGHGELFF. CDR3 coding DNA: TGTGCCAGCAGTGACTTCCCGGGACTAGCGGGACACGGGGAGCTGTTTTTT.

This chain connects TRBV6-5 to TRBJ2-1; TRBD2 aligns across 10 bases. This CDR3 contains 14 residues. V dropped 5 bases and J dropped 8; count of bases not matched to a gene: 6. CDR1 is MNHEY and CDR2 is SVGAGI in the germline V gene. The CDR3 region has the DNA TGTGCCAGCAGTGACAGACTAGCGGGCGATGAGCAGTTCTTC. It is translated as CASSDRLAGDEQFF.